This TCR beta chain came from a study of T cell responses to AZD1222 COVID-19 vaccine. The CDR3 runs to 13 residues. CDR1 and CDR2 (germline): MNHEY, SVGAGI. The ends were cut back, 2 bases at V and 7 bases at J, with 12 bases in the middle. Study results and caveats: The study reported that nearly half of spike-specific TCRs target unmutated variant regions. Once two AZD1222 doses were given, Spike-specific TCR breadth and depth went up.

With regard to this clone: The antigen remains undetermined.

Produced via immunoSEQ multiplex PCR; TCRdb's table is partial and in-frame only. Among about 130,000 clones listed, 90% to 95% were seen once. This specimen consisted of peripheral blood, obtained on day 0 of AZD1222 vaccination. The rearrangement uses TRBV6-5 and TRBJ2-7; D perhaps matches TRBD2 (6 bases). This TCR was sampled from an adult in good health. The CDR3 nucleotides read TGTGCCAGCAGTTACGCTAGCGCGGCAGAGCAGTACTTC. It yields the protein CASSYASAAEQYF.